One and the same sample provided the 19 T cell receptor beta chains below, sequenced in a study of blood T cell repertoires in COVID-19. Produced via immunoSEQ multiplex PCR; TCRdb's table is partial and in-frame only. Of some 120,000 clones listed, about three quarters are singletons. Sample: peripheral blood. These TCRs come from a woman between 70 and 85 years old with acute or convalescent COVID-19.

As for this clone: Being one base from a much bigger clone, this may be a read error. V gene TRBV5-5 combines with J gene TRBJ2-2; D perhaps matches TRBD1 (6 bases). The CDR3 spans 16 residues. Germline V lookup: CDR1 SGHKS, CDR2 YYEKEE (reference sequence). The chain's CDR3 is CASSPRTAEATGKLFF. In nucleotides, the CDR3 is TGTGCCAGCAGCCCACGGACAGCTGAGGCCACCGGGAAGCTGTTTTTT.

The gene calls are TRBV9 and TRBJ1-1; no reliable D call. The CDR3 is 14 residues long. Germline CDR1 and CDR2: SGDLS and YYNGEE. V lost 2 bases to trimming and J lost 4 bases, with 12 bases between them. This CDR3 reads CASSVEDLSTEAFF. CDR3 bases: TGTGCCAGCAGCGTGGAGGACCTGAGCACTGAAGCTTTCTTT.

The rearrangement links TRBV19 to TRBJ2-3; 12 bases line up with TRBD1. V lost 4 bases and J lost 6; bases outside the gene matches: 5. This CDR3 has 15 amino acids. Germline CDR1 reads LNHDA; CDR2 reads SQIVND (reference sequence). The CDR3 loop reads CASSRPGQGADTQYF. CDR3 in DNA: TGTGCCAGTAGTAGACCGGGACAGGGGGCTGATACGCAGTATTTT. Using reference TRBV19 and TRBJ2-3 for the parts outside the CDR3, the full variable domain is DGGITQSPKYLFRKEGQNVTLSCEQNLNHDAMYWYRQDPGQGLRLIYYSQIVNDFQKGDIAEGYSVSREKKESFPLTVTSAQKNPTAFYLCASSRPGQGADTQYFGPGTRLTVL.

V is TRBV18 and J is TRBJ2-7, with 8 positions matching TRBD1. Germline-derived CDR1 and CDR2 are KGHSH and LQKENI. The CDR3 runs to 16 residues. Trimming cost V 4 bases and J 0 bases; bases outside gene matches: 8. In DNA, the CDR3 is TGTGCCAGCTCACGTTTTACAGGGGGAAGCTCCTACGAGCAGTACTTC. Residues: CASSRFTGGSSYEQYF.

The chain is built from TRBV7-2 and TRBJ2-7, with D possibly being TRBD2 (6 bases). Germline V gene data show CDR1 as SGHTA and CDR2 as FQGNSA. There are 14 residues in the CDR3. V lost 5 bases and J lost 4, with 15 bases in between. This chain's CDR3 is CASSRRDFGYEQYF. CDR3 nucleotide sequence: TGTGCCAGCAGCCGCCGGGACTTCGGTTACGAGCAGTACTTC.

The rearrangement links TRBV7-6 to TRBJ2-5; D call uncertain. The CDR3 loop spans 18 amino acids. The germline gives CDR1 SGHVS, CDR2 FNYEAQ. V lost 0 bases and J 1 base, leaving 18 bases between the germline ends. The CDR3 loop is CASSLAPVRRHLQETQYF. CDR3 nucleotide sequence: TGTGCCAGCAGCTTAGCTCCCGTCCGTAGACATCTCCAAGAGACCCAGTACTTC. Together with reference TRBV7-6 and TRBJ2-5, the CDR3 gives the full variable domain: GAGVSQSPRYKVTKRGQDVALRCDPISGHVSLYWYRQALGQGPEFLTYFNYEAQQDKSGLPNDRFSAERPEGSISTLTIQRTEQRDSAMYRCASSLAPVRRHLQETQYFGPGTRLLVL.

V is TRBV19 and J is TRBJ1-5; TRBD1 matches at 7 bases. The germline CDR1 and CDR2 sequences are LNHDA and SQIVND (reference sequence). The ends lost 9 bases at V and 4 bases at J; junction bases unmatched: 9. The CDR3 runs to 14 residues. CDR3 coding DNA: TGTGCCAGCGAAACAGGGGTTGGAAATCAGCCCCAGCATTTT. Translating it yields CASETGVGNQPQHF.

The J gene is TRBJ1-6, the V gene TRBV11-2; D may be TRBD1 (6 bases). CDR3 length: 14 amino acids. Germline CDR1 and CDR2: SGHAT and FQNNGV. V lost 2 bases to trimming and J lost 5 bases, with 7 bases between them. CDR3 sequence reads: CASSLPGDNSPLHF. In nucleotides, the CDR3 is TGTGCCAGCAGCTTACCAGGGGATAATTCACCCCTCCACTTT.

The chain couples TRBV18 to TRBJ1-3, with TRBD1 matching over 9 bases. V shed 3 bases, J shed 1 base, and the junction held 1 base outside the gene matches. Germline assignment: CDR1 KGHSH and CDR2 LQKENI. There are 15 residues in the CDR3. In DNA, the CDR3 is TGTGCCAGCTCACCCGGACAGGGGTCTGGAAACACCATATATTTT. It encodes CASSPGQGSGNTIYF.

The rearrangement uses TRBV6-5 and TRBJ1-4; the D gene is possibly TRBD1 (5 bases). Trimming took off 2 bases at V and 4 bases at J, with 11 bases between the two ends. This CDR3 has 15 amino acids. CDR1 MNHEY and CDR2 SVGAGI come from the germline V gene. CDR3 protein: CASSYVGGYNEKLFF. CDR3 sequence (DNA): TGTGCCAGCAGTTACGTGGGGGGGTATAATGAAAAACTGTTTTTT.

The CDR3 region is CASSYVRTGGSYGYTF. CDR3 sequence (DNA): TGTGCCAGCAGTTACGTCCGGACAGGGGGCAGCTATGGCTACACCTTC. V gene TRBV6-5 combines with J gene TRBJ1-2, with 11 bases matching TRBD1. Trimming removed 2 bases from V and 4 bases from J; junction bases left unmatched: 6. CDR1 is MNHEY, CDR2 SVGAGI, per germline. The CDR3 consists of 16 residues.

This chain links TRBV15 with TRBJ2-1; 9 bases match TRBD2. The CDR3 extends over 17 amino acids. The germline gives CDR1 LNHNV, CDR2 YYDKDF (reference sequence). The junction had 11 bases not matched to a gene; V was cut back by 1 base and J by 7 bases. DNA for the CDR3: TGTGCCACCAGCAGAGGGACCTCGGAGCGGGGGGCGAATGAGCAGTTCTTC. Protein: CATSRGTSERGANEQFF.

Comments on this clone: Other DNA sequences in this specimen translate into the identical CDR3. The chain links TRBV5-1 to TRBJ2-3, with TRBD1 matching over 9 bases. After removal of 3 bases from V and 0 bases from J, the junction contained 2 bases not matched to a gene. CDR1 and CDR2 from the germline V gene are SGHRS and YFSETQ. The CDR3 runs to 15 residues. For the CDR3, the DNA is TGCGCCAGCAGCTCGGGACAGGGAAGCACAGATACGCAGTATTTT. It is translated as CASSSGQGSTDTQYF.

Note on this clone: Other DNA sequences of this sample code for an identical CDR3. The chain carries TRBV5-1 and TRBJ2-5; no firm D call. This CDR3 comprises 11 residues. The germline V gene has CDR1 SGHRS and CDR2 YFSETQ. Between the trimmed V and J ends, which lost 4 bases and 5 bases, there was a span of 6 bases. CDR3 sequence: CASSLEETQYF. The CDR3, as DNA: TGCGCCAGCAGCCTCGAGGAGACCCAGTACTTC. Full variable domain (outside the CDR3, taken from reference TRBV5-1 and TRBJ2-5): KAGVTQTPRYLIKTRGQQVTLSCSPISGHRSVSWYQQTPGQGLQFLFEYFSETQRNKGNFPGRFSGRQFSNSRSEMNVSTLELGDSALYLCASSLEETQYFGPGTRLLVL.

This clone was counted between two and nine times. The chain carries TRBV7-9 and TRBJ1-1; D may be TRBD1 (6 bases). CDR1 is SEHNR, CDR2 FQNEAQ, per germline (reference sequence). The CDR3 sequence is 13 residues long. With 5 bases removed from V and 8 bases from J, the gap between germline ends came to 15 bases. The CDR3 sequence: CASSPTGHGEAFF. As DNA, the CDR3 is TGTGCCAGCAGCCCGACAGGTCACGGAGAAGCTTTCTTT.

CDR3 region: CASSYGTGGSYGYTF. The DNA for the CDR3 is TGTGCCAGCAGTTACGGCACAGGGGGCTCCTATGGCTACACCTTC. V is TRBV6-2 or TRBV6-3 and J is TRBJ1-2; 9 bases match TRBD1. The CDR3 loop spans 15 amino acids. With V trimmed by 2 bases and J by 4 bases, 5 bases remained unmatched. The germline V gene encodes CDR1 MNHEY and CDR2 SVGEGT.

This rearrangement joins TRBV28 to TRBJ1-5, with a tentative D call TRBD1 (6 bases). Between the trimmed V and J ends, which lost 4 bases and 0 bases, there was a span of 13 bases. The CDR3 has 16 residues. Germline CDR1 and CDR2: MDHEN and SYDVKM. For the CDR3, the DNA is TGTGCCAGCAGTTACGGGACACTTTATAGCAATCAGCCCCAGCATTTT. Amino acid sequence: CASSYGTLYSNQPQHF.

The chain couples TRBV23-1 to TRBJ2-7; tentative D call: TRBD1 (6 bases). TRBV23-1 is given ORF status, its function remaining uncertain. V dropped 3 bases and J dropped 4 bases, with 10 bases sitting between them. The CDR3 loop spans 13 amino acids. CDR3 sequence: CASSQPDRYEQYF. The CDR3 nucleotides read TGCGCCAGCAGTCAGCCGGACAGATACGAGCAGTACTTC.

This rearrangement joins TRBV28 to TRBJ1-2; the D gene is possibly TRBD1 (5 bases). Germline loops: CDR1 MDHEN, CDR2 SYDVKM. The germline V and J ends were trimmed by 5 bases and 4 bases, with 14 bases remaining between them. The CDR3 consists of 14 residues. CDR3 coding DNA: TGTGCCAGCAGTCTCTCAGGGAGGCTCTATGGCTACACCTTC. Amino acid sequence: CASSLSGRLYGYTF.